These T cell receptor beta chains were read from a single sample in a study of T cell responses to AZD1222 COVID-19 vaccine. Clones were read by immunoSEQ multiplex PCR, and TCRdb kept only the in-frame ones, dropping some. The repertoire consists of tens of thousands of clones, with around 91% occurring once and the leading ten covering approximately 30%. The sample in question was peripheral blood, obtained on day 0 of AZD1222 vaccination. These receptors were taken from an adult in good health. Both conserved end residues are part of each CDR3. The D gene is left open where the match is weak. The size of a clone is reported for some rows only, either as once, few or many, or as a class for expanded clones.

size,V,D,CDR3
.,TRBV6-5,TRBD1,CASTAPQGQGSEQYF
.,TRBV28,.,CASSFLGDEQFF
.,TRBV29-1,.,CSVEGDGSDEKLFF
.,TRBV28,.,CASEGRGGKNYGYTF
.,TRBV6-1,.,CASSRDGQETQYF
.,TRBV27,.,CASSSVQSRPGSYNEQFF
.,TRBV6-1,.,CASSEAVRGFATNEKLFF
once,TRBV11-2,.,CASSWAGASSEQYF
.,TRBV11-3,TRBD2,CASSSGGGETQYF
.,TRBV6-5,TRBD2,CASSSPAGTRVYEQYF
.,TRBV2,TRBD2,CASGSGSWNEQFF
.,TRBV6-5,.,CASTPTASYEQYF
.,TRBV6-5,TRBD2,CASNTGTSGTKQYF
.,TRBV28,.,CASSLSPGFYEQYF
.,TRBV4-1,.,CASSSPPGQLGDTQYF
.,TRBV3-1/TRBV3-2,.,CASSYYGGNTEAFF
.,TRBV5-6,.,CASSLIQGGGYTF